The clone carrying this T cell receptor beta chain was observed a few times. The length of the CDR3 is 14 residues. From germline, CDR1 is SGHNT and CDR2 YYREEE (reference sequence). The V end was cut by 0 bases, the J end by 2 bases, with 9 bases between. Only in-frame clones appear in the TCRdb table, and some are missing; sequencing was by immunoSEQ multiplex PCR. The sample lists around 170,000 clones, around 74% occurring once. The data derive from a study of blood T cell repertoires in COVID-19. Study-wide background: COVID-19 samples from acute and convalescent phases originated in the United States, Italy and Spain.

The gene calls are TRBV5-4 and TRBJ2-7; maybe TRBD1 (5 bases). Material for sequencing was peripheral blood. The sequence was collected from an elderly woman with acute or convalescent COVID-19. This chain's CDR3 is CASSLVTGAYEQYF. The CDR3 nucleotides are TGTGCCAGCAGCTTGGTAACAGGCGCCTACGAGCAGTACTTC.